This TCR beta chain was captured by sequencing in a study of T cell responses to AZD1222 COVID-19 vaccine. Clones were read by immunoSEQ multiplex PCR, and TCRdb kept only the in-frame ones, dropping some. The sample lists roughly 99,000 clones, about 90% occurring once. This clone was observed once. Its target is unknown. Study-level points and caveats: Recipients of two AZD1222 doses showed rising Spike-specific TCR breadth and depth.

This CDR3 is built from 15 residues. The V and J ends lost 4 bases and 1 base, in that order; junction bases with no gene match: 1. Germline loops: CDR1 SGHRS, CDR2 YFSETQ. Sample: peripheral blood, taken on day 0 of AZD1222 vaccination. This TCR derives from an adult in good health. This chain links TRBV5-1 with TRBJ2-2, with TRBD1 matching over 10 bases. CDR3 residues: CASSGDRGNTGELFF. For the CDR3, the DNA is TGCGCCAGCAGCGGGGACAGGGGGAACACCGGGGAGCTGTTTTTT.